This T cell receptor (beta chain) was captured in a study of shared clonotypes between healthy human individuals. Study-level results: Clonotype sharing among the donors was expected to vary with sequencing depth.

As for this clone: What it binds is not known.

Measured with immunoSEQ multiplex PCR; TCRdb has only the in-frame clones, and not every one. Seen here are about 380,000 clones, about 96% observed once, and the top ten hold 0.32%. The CDR3 has 15 amino acids. The V and J ends lost 4 bases and 4 bases, in that order; junction bases with no gene match: 2. Germline CDR1 and CDR2: SEHNR and FQNEAQ (reference sequence). This chain uses TRBV7-9 with TRBJ2-1; 12 positions match TRBD2. The origin of this receptor is a man aged 25-40 years in good health. The sequencing sample was made of memory CD8+ T cells sorted from blood. Subset noted: CD45RO+ cells pooled with CCR7-negative TemRA cells. The CDR3: CASSYGTSGYNEQFF. The CDR3 DNA sequence: TGTGCCAGCAGCTACGGGACTAGCGGGTACAATGAGCAGTTCTTC.